The source of this T cell receptor (beta chain) is a study of molecular identifiers for immune sequencing clone quantification. Study-level background: In replicates, RNA taken from roughly 20,000 or 100,000 naive CD8 cells was divided five ways, and four portions underwent sequencing. Whole-study results and caveats: The study reportedly detected spiked Jurkat TCR RNA from one cell among approximately 1 million naive cells.

TCRdb reprocessed the PCR reads with MiXCR, giving one entry per CDR3 protein. The sample lists over 600,000 distinct CDR3 sequences, about 20% occurring once. Comment on this clonotype: What it recognizes is unknown. At one end the junction does not follow the germline gene, possibly because of a read error.

Sequenced sample: naive CD8+ T cells from blood, with Jurkat cell RNA spiked in. As to subset: FACS-sorted CD8+CD4-CCR7+CD45RA+ naive T cells. The receptor was isolated from a human donor in good health. Some libraries in this study had Jurkat cell RNA spiked in.

The CDR3 sequence is CASSLSGFSRNTIYF. The CDR3 nucleotides read TGTGCCAGCAGTTTATCCGGGTTCTCTCGAAACACCATATATTTT. The chain uses TRBV27 and TRBJ1-3, with D hard to call. The CDR3 has 15 residues. CDR1 is MNHEY and CDR2 is SMNVEV in the germline V gene (reference sequence).